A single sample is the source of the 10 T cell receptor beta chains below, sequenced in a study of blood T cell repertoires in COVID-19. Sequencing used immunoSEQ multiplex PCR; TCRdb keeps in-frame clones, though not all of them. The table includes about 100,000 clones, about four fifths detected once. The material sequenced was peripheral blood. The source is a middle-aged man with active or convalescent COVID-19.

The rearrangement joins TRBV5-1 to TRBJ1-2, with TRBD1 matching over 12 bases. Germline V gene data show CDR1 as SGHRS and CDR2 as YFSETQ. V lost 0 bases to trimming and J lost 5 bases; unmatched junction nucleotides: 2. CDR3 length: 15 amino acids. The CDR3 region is CASSLVGQGAYGYTF. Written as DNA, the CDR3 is TGCGCCAGCAGCTTGGTGGGACAGGGGGCGTATGGCTACACCTTC.

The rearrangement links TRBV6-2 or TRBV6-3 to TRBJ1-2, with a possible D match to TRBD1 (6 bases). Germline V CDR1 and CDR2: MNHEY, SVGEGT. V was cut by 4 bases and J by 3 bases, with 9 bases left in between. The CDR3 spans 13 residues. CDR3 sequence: CASSSTGYYGYTF. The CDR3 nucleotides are TGTGCCAGCAGTTCCACAGGGTACTATGGCTACACCTTC.

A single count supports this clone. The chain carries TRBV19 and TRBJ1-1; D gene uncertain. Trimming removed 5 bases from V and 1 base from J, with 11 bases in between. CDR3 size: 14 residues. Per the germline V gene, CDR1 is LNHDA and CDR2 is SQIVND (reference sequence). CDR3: CASSLIGQNTEAFF. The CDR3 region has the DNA TGTGCCAGTAGTTTAATCGGTCAGAACACTGAAGCTTTCTTT.

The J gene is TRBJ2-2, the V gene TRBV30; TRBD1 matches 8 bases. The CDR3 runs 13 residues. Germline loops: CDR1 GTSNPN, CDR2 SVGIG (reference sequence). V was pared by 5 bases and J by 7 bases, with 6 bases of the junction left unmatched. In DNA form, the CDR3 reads TGTGCCTGGGGACAGGGTACCAGCGGGGAGCTGTTTTTT. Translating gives CAWGQGTSGELFF.

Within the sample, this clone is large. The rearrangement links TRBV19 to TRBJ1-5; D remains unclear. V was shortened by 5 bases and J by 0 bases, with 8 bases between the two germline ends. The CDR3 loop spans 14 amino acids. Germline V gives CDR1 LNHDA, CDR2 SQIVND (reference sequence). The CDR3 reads CASSPYVSNQPQHF. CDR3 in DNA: TGTGCCAGTAGTCCCTACGTTAGCAATCAGCCCCAGCATTTT.

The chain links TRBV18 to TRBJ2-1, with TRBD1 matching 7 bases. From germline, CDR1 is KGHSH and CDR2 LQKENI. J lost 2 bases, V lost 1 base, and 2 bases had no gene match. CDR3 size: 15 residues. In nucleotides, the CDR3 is TGTGCCAGCTCACCACGACAGGGCCCCTACAATGAGCAGTTCTTC. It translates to CASSPRQGPYNEQFF. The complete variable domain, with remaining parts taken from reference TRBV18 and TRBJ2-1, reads NAGVMQNPRHLVRRRGQEARLRCSPMKGHSHVYWYRQLPEEGLKFMVYLQKENIIDESGMPKERFSAEFPKEGPSILRIQQVVRGDSAAYFCASSPRQGPYNEQFFGPGTRLTVL.

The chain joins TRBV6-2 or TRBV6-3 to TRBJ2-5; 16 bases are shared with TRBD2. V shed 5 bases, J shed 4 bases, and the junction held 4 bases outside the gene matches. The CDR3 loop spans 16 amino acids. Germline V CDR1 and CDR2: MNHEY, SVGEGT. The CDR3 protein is CASSPGLAGGRETQYF. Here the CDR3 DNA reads TGTGCCAGCAGTCCGGGACTAGCGGGGGGGAGAGAGACCCAGTACTTC.

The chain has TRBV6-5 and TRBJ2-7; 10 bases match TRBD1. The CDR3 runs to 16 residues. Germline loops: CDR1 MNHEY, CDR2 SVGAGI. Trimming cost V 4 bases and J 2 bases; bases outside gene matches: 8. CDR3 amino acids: CASSSLDRGRAYEQYF. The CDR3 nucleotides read TGTGCCAGCAGTTCACTCGACAGGGGGCGGGCCTACGAGCAGTACTTC.

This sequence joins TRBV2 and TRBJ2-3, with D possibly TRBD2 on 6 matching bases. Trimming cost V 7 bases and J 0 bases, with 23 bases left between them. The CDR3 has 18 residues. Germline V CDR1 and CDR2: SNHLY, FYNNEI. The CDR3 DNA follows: TGTGCCAGCACCCTACGATCCCAGGGCGGGGCTAGCACAGATACGCAGTATTTT. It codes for CASTLRSQGGASTDTQYF. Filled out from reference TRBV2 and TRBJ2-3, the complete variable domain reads EPEVTQTPSHQVTQMGQEVILRCVPISNHLYFYWYRQILGQKVEFLVSFYNNEISEKSEIFDDQFSVERPDGSNFTLKIRSTKLEDSAMYFCASTLRSQGGASTDTQYFGPGTRLTVL.

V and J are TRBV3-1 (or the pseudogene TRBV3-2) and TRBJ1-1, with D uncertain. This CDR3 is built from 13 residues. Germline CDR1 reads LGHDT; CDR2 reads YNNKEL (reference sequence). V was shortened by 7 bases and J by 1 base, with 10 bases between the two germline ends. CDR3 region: CASTRGRNTEAFF. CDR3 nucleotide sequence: TGTGCCAGCACCCGCGGCCGGAACACTGAAGCTTTCTTT.